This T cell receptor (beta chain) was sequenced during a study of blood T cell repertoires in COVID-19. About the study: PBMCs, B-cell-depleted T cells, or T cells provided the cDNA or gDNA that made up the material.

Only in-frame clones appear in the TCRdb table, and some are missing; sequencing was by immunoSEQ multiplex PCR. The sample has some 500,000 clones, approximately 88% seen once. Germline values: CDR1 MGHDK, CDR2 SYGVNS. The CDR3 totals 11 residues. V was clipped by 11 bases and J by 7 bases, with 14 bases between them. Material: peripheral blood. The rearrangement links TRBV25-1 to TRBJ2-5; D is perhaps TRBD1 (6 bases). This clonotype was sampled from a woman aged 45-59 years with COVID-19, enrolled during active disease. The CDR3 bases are TGTGCCGTAGGAATAGGGGGGACCCAGTACTTC. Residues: CAVGIGGTQYF. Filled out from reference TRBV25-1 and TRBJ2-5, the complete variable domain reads EADIYQTPRYLVIGTGKKITLECSQTMGHDKMYWYQQDPGMELHLIHYSYGVNSTEKGDLSSESTVSRIRTEHFPLTLESARPSHTSQYLCAVGIGGTQYFGPGTRLLVL.